The clone carrying this TCR beta chain has only one observation. Its matching antigen is unknown. This sample is drawn from a study of cytomegalovirus exposure and HLA in healthy donors. Germline V gene data show CDR1 as MNHEY and CDR2 as SVGAGI. V was cut by 7 bases and J by 5 bases, with 17 bases left in between. The CDR3 is 14 residues long. Study findings and constraints: Listed as cytomegalovirus-associated were 150 or so TCR beta chains. The likely explanation for a cluster of highly shared sequence variants was sequencing artifact. Rare TCR sequences dominated, though some public TCRs recurred in many donors. TCR beta chains associated with HLA were, in a later analysis, more clonally expanded than equally common others.

Both 60 Vbeta primers and 13 Jbeta primers went into the PCR. The assay was immunoSEQ multiplex PCR, and TCRdb's table has in-frame clones only and misses some. The sample shows about 160,000 clones, roughly 78% of them seen only once. Sequencing used PBMCs. The V call is TRBV6-5, the J call TRBJ1-1; possible D gene TRBD1, 6 bases. The clonotype was recovered from a woman aged 40 to 55 in good health and CMV-seronegative. CDR3 coding DNA: TGTGCCAGCACCGAAGGGGGGGAGTGGACTGAAGCTTTCTTT. This translates into CASTEGGEWTEAFF.